This record concerns one TCR beta chain sequence. Its antigen target is currently unknown. No quality values exist for individual bases; no much larger clone is one base distant. These data belong to a study of cytomegalovirus exposure and HLA in healthy donors (dated by TCRdb to 2016 to 2017). Describing the broader study: An earlier analysis of under 600 of the donors reported more than 250 Gb of sequence data and some 120 million unique TCR beta sequences from around 200 million T cells. An early release covering 550 to 700 HLA-typed donors comprised 300 to 350 gigabases of sequencing data and tens of millions of unique TCR sequences. Of the 398 genotyped donors, about 84% fell in the genetic ancestry cluster associated with self-reported Caucasian donors. The study was designed to test whether signatures of past pathogen exposure could be identified by cataloging public T cell receptors. The study profiled the T cell repertoires of hundreds of subjects by immunosequencing and related them to cytomegalovirus serostatus. A separate validation cohort of 90 to 150 different subjects was used in addition to the approximately 640-subject first cohort. To predict cytomegalovirus infection status, the study combined high-throughput TCR immunosequencing, statistical association of individual TCRs with disease status, and machine learning. A later analysis re-examined previously published TCR beta repertoires from over 500 donors and added high-resolution HLA genotyping to investigate patterns of TCR occurrence. Rather than drawing on any new phenotypic data, the later analysis identified candidate immune exposures from TCR beta sequences and the way those sequences occurred across donors. To decide whether each TCR beta V gene segment behaved as functional or pseudogenic, an earlier analysis of some 600 of the donors relied on high-throughput TCR beta sequencing. Donor age, sex, ethnicity and CMV serostatus were compiled together with the repertoire data. In a later genetic analysis, genome-wide SNP genotypes for about 65% of the roughly 670 donors were used, and that subset was treated as a discovery cohort. Every discovery cohort repertoire had been produced on one sequencing platform. Class I and class II HLA loci were covered by the typing at four-digit resolution. The number of donors typed differed by locus, with about 629-640 for A, B, C, DRB1 and DQB1, around 500 for DQA1, 600 to 610 for DPA1, and approximately 470 for DPB1. A handful of DR-DQ haplotypes were treated as single units for association and clustering because of strong linkage in the cohort. Among around 400 genotyped donors of the cohort, an average of approximately 230,000 unique TCR beta nucleotide sequences were sequenced per donor, around 20% of them non-productive. General conclusions and limits of the study: Some IMGT-functional V segments, including TRBV6-2 and TRBV6-3, could not be told apart with the 87-base-pair reads, so those segments were excluded. In vitro tests confirmed that three of the cytomegalovirus-associated TCR beta chains recognize cytomegalovirus antigens. A later analysis found that HLA-associated TCR beta chains were more clonally expanded and had lower generation probabilities than equally common non-associated chains. The study gave a list of 150 to 200 TCR beta chains associated with cytomegalovirus. A cluster of highly shared sequence variants was judged likely to represent a technical artifact of the sequencing pipeline. According to a later analysis, TCR association rates differed among HLA loci, with DRB1 alleles showing the most associated TCRs and HLA-C alleles showing the fewest. An association between a missense DCLRE1C variant and V-gene and J-gene trimming of TCR beta chains was found in a later genetic analysis and replicated in an independent cohort. Because HLA typing was missing for some donors at each locus, association tests included only the typed subset. The classifier was reported to diagnose cytomegalovirus status with high specificity and sensitivity in both the original cohort and the validation cohort. A later analysis found that most CMV-associated TCR beta chains appeared HLA-restricted, with HLA associations seemingly driven largely by CMV exposure. Because counts were too low, roughly 17 rarely observed V segments, including chromosome 9 orphons, were left out of the earlier analysis of some 640 of the donors. When HLA alleles, especially DR and DQ, strongly co-occurred, TCR associations were difficult to assign to individual alleles. Correlated functional status among segregating V segments might be attributable to linkage disequilibrium, but an unknown experimental factor could not be ruled out. Sequencing depth was assumed to be roughly uniform across donors in the presence/absence analyses, though that assumption may not hold. According to a later analysis, parvovirus B19, influenza, CMV and Epstein-Barr virus appeared linked to several top co-occurrence clusters. The authors suggested that the approach could potentially be generalized to other disease states and immunological phenotypes. For the cohort, immune exposure information was limited to CMV serostatus. This cohort had only TCR beta chains sequenced, and the lack of alpha or paired-chain data limited which features could be detected. Compared with the 666-donor mean, donors in an Asian-associated ancestry cluster had fewer N-insertions in productive TCRs, according to a later genetic analysis. Across donors, most TCR sequences were observed very rarely, whereas some public TCRs were present in many individuals. In an earlier analysis of over 550 of the donors, most TCR beta V segments were observed in productive rearrangements about 87% or about 30% of the time, broadly matching IMGT annotations. Specific HLA alleles were associated with more than 15,000 TCR beta sequences at a false discovery rate of 0.05 in a later analysis. A further reported finding was that TCR beta sequences accurately predicted the HLA-A and HLA-B alleles for most subjects in the first cohort.

The library came from the immunoSEQ multiplex PCR assay. A mixture of 60 forward primers for TCR Vbeta segments and 13 reverse primers for TCR Jbeta segments was used in the multiplex PCR. The CDR3 region of rearranged TCR beta genes was amplified from genomic DNA with a multiplex PCR assay. On the Illumina HiSeq System, the amplified TCR beta libraries were sequenced as 87-base-pair reads. The study's own analysis went as follows. Across the 600 to 700 repertoires, a later analysis counted some 81 million unique TCR beta chains, roughly 11 million of which were shared by at least two donors. To remove PCR and sequencing errors, raw reads were error-corrected and collapsed into unique sequences using a nearest-neighbor algorithm that merged closely related sequences. CDR3 sequences were aligned to IMGT reference sequences to assign V, D and J gene segments. For a sequence to be retained, a match of at least six nucleotides was required to both a V gene segment and a J gene segment. A rearrangement counted as productive if the CDR3 had no stop codons and remained in frame with V and J, and every other rearrangement counted as non-productive. CDR3 was defined by IMGT convention, running from the second conserved V-encoded cysteine to the conserved J-encoded phenylalanine. The earlier analysis of fewer than 700 of the donors excluded sequences that lacked an unambiguous match to a single V gene segment. An earlier analysis of 550 to 650 of the donors classified V segments as functional when productive rearrangements were above 56.7% and as segregating when the standard deviation between donors was above 5%. A statistical classification framework was developed to diagnose cytomegalovirus status using the catalog of TCR beta chain sequences. V and J gene assignment, in a later analysis, came from comparing TCR nucleotide sequences with IMGT/GENE-DB human TR gene sequences. Using the TCRdist pipeline, a later analysis assigned CDR3 sequences along with most-parsimonious VDJ recombination scenarios. A later analysis defined each TCR beta chain by its CDR3 amino acid sequence plus V-gene family, and excluded reads lacking a unique V-gene family. In a later analysis, some 600 highly shared, low-generation-probability nucleotide sequences were removed to address suspected cross-contamination and a sequencing artifact. A later analysis calculated a clonal expansion index for each public chain from normalized within-repertoire ranks of inferred template counts. Generation probabilities in a later analysis came from a VDJ recombination model fitted to out-of-frame rearrangements, and those results were checked against IGoR. Hypergeometric tests were used in a later analysis to score TCR-TCR, TCR-HLA and TCR-CMV co-occurrence, with a repertoire-size bias correction applied to the TCR pairs. In a later analysis, false discovery rates were estimated by permuting HLA or CMV assignments 20 times. In a later analysis, co-occurring TCRs were grouped using DBSCAN, with TCRdist sequence similarity added in when clustering inside HLA-allele-positive subsets. Co-occurrence clustering excluded repertoires with fewer than 30,000 or more than 120,000 public chains, plus five with anomalous nucleotide sharing. TCRdb limited this immuneACCESS table to in-frame rearrangements with V and J called. A share of clones is missing; checked studies link under half to unresolved V genes, and the rest is unexplained. The V and J calls and the clone size are those of that table, but D and trimming were determined from the DNA. The sample has about 82,000 clones on record, less than 80% of them singletons. The top ten clonotypes cover around an eighth of the sample.

The cohort comprised fewer than 750 healthy bone marrow donors. At the time of sampling, all cohort members were nominally healthy, though unrecorded immune exposures were likely present. CMV serostatus was positive for 289 and negative for about 55% of the roughly 670 cohort members, and was not recorded for this donor. A peripheral blood sample was provided by each donor, and peripheral blood mononuclear cells were used for TCR beta sequencing. Genomic DNA extraction from the blood cell samples was performed with the Qiagen DNeasy Blood Extraction Kit. The CDR3, cysteine through phenylalanine, is 14 amino acids long. The only DNA kept is the CDR3, 42 bases in frame from the first base. CDR1 SNHLY and CDR2 FYNNEI are derived from the germline V gene. Relative to germline, V is missing 3 bases and J is missing 2 bases, with 0 bases of the junction outside any gene match.

The chain uses TRBV2 and TRBJ1-5; 8 bases in between match TRBD1. The sequence was collected from a human donor in good health. Input material: PBMCs. The CDR3 region: CASSDRGRNQPQHF. The sequenced DNA: TGTGCCAGCAGTGACAGGGGGCGCAATCAGCCCCAGCATTTT. Beyond the CDR3, the reference TRBV2 and TRBJ1-5 genes provide the residues; the full variable domain reads: EPEVTQTPSHQVTQMGQEVILRCVPISNHLYFYWYRQILGQKVEFLVSFYNNEISEKSEIFDDQFSVERPDGSNFTLKIRSTKLEDSAMYFCASSDRGRNQPQHFGDGTRLSIL.